The rows below give T cell receptor beta chains drawn from one sample of a study of blood T cell repertoires in COVID-19. Profiling relied on immunoSEQ multiplex PCR, and the TCRdb table lists in-frame clones only, not all of them. The sample carries approximately 290,000 clones, about 86% recorded once. Sequencing was performed on peripheral blood. The receptors originated from a person between 65 and 80 years old with COVID-19, enrolled during active disease. Each CDR3 is given with its conserved first and last residue. Each record gives: clone size, J gene, V gene, D gene, CDR3 length, CDR3 DNA, CDR3 protein. A D gene is named only where the DNA matches it firmly. The listing skips clone size in some rows; elsewhere it reads once, few, many or a size class.

NA TRBJ2-1 TRBV11-2 TRBD2 19 TGTGCCAGCAACCCCCGGGACACGGGGACTAGCGGGCATGACAATGAGCAGTTCTTC CASNPRDTGTSGHDNEQFF
NA TRBJ2-1 TRBV18 TRBD2 14 TGTGCCAGCTCACCCCGGGAGGGCATGGATGAGCAGTTCTTC CASSPREGMDEQFF
NA TRBJ2-1 TRBV6-2/TRBV6-3 NA 14 TGTGCCAGCAGTTACTCAGGCGGCGAGGAGGAGCAGTTCTTC CASSYSGGEEEQFF
NA TRBJ1-6 TRBV7-8 NA 17 TGTGCCAGCAGATCCACAGGGTTTGCTTCCTATAATTCACCCCTCCACTTT CASRSTGFASYNSPLHF
NA TRBJ1-2 TRBV7-9 NA 15 TGTGCCCTCGACGGGGGATCCCTGACTATAGTTGGCTACACCTTC CALDGGSLTIVGYTF
few TRBJ2-5 TRBV9 NA 15 TGTGCCAGCAGCGTAGTTCCCCCACAGGGAGAGACCCAGTACTTC CASSVVPPQGETQYF
NA TRBJ2-5 TRBV12-3/TRBV12-4 NA 13 TGTGCCAGCAGTACAACCCGGGGGGAGACCCAGTACTTC CASSTTRGETQYF
NA TRBJ2-2 TRBV29-1 TRBD1 14 TGCAGCGTCGCCAGGGACAGACCCACCGGGGAGCTGTTTTTT CSVARDRPTGELFF
NA TRBJ1-2 TRBV19 TRBD1 17 TGTGCCAGTAGTGTCGGACAGGGCAGTATTCAGAACTATGGCTACACCTTC CASSVGQGSIQNYGYTF
NA TRBJ1-5 TRBV5-6 NA 15 TGTGCCAGCAGTTTGTTCAGGGCCGGCAATCAGCCCCAGCATTTT CASSLFRAGNQPQHF
NA TRBJ1-1 TRBV5-1 TRBD1 13 TGCGCCAGCAGCTATCGGGACAGGGGTGAAGCTTTCTTT CASSYRDRGEAFF
NA TRBJ2-2 TRBV28 TRBD2 19 TGTGCCAGCAGTTTGAAAACTAGCGGGGGGGCCGGTCGCACCGGGGAGCTGTTTTTT CASSLKTSGGAGRTGELFF
NA TRBJ2-7 TRBV28 TRBD2 12 TGTGCAAGCGGGGGGAACTCCTACGAGCAGTACTTC CASGGNSYEQYF
NA TRBJ2-3 TRBV28 NA 18 TGTGCCAGCAGTTCTAAGATCTCCCGGGGGACTTACACAGATACGCAGTATTTT CASSSKISRGTYTDTQYF
NA TRBJ2-3 TRBV5-1 TRBD2 15 TGCGCCAGCAGCTCGGGACTAGGGTTCACAGATACGCAGTATTTT CASSSGLGFTDTQYF
NA TRBJ1-2 TRBV7-2 NA 16 TGTGCCAGCAGCTTGGACTTTGGGCGGACGGCGGACGGCTACACCTTC CASSLDFGRTADGYTF
NA TRBJ1-1 TRBV5-1 TRBD1 14 TGCGCCAGCAGCCACGGACAGGGGGCTTCTGAAGCTTTCTTT CASSHGQGASEAFF
NA TRBJ1-5 TRBV4-2 TRBD1 16 TGTGCCAGCAGCCAGACAGGGGATTTGAGCAATCAGCCCCAGCATTTT CASSQTGDLSNQPQHF
NA TRBJ1-3 TRBV25-1 NA 15 TGTGCCAGCAGTGTTGGCAGGGGCTCTGGAAACACCATATATTTT CASSVGRGSGNTIYF
NA TRBJ2-1 TRBV9 TRBD2 14 TGTGCCAGCAGCGGGGGGAGGGCCAGAAATGAGCAGTTCTTC CASSGGRARNEQFF
NA TRBJ1-4 TRBV4-3 NA 14 TGCGCCAGCAGCCAGTCAGGGAATAATGAAAAACTGTTTTTT CASSQSGNNEKLFF
NA TRBJ2-4 TRBV4-1 NA 18 TGCGCCAGCAGCCCCGGCGGGGTCCCAGGGCTGGCCAAAAACATTCAGTACTTC CASSPGGVPGLAKNIQYF
once TRBJ2-2 TRBV3-1/TRBV3-2 TRBD2 16 TGTGCCAGCAGCCAAGAACTACGCGGGGGGGCCGGGGAGCTGTTTTTT CASSQELRGGAGELFF
NA TRBJ2-1 TRBV15 TRBD1 20 TGTGCCACCAGCAAGGGCTTACCGGGACAGTCGAATATGGTACACAATGAGCAGTTCTTC CATSKGLPGQSNMVHNEQFF
NA TRBJ2-2 TRBV5-6 NA 15 TGTGCCAGCAGCTTGGATGCGCGGGGCACCGGGGAGCTGTTTTTT CASSLDARGTGELFF
NA TRBJ2-5 TRBV3-1/TRBV3-2 NA 13 TGTGCCAGCAGCCAAGTATTCCAAGAGACCCAGTACTTC CASSQVFQETQYF
NA TRBJ1-2 TRBV5-6 TRBD1 15 TGTGCCAGCAGCTTATCTCCGACAGGGGAATTGGGCTACACCTTC CASSLSPTGELGYTF
NA TRBJ2-2 TRBV18 TRBD1 16 TGTGCCAGCTCACCCACCCGGGACAGAGACACCGGGGAGCTGTTTTTT CASSPTRDRDTGELFF
NA TRBJ1-1 TRBV7-8 NA 15 TGTGCCAGCAGCCGAGATGCGGGGGTGAACACTGAAGCTTTCTTT CASSRDAGVNTEAFF
once TRBJ2-2 TRBV12-2 NA 14 TGTGCAAGTCGCCCAAGACAGTCCACCGGGGAGCTGTTTTTT CASRPRQSTGELFF
NA TRBJ2-7 TRBV19 NA 13 TGTGCCAGTAGTATAAGCGGAAACTACGAGCAGTACTTC CASSISGNYEQYF
NA TRBJ1-2 TRBV11-2 NA 14 TGTGCCAGCAGCTTAGAACAGCTTGGCTATGGCTACACCTTC CASSLEQLGYGYTF
NA TRBJ2-1 TRBV28 NA 15 TGTGCCAGCAGTTTAAATAGAAGAGTATACAATGAGCAGTTCTTC CASSLNRRVYNEQFF
few TRBJ2-1 TRBV7-2 NA 17 TGTGCCAGCAGCTTAGGGCCCCACGGGGTAGGCTACAATGAGCAGTTCTTC CASSLGPHGVGYNEQFF
once TRBJ2-5 TRBV5-1 NA 14 TGCGCCAGCAGCTTGGGGGGGCGGTTGGAGACCCAGTACTTC CASSLGGRLETQYF
few TRBJ1-6 TRBV6-5 NA 14 TGTGCCAGCAGAAACCAAGGACAGCATTCACCCCTCCACTTT CASRNQGQHSPLHF
NA TRBJ2-5 TRBV6-2/TRBV6-3 TRBD2 18 TGTGCCAGCAGTTACCCCGATACGGGACTAGCGGCCCAAGAGACCCAGTACTTC CASSYPDTGLAAQETQYF
once TRBJ1-2 TRBV7-9 TRBD1 15 TGTGCCAGCAGCGACCGGGACAGGGACGTGAATGGCTACACCTTC CASSDRDRDVNGYTF
NA TRBJ1-5 TRBV7-2 NA 15 TGTGCCAGCACCCTTCGACCGGCCGGGAATCAGCCCCAGCATTTT CASTLRPAGNQPQHF
NA TRBJ2-6 TRBV6-1 NA 15 TGTGCCAGCAGTGATAGAAAATCTGGGGCCAACGTCCTGACTTTC CASSDRKSGANVLTF
NA TRBJ1-5 TRBV12-3/TRBV12-4 NA 13 TGTGCCAGCAGTTTAGGTTACAATCAGCCCCAGCATTTT CASSLGYNQPQHF
once TRBJ1-1 TRBV7-3 TRBD1 17 TGTGCCAGCAGCTTAACCCGGACAGGGGGGATGAACACTGAAGCTTTCTTT CASSLTRTGGMNTEAFF
NA TRBJ1-1 TRBV27 TRBD1 13 TGTGCCAGCAGTCGAAAGACAGGGGTTGAAGCTTTCTTT CASSRKTGVEAFF
NA TRBJ1-6 TRBV9 NA 16 TGTGCCAGCAGCGTAGATGCCAGACACTATAATTCACCCCTCCACTTT CASSVDARHYNSPLHF
NA TRBJ2-2 TRBV11-2 TRBD2 15 TGTGCCAGCAGCTTAGGAGGGAGGGGCGCCGGGGAGCTGTTTTTT CASSLGGRGAGELFF
NA TRBJ1-4 TRBV7-9 TRBD1 15 TGTGCCAGCAGCTCACCGGGACAGCGAAATGAAAAACTGTTTTTT CASSSPGQRNEKLFF
NA TRBJ1-5 TRBV7-2 TRBD1 15 TGTGCCAGCAGCCGGGACAGCTTAAGCAATCAGCCCCAGCATTTT CASSRDSLSNQPQHF
NA TRBJ2-3 TRBV7-3 TRBD1 15 TGTGCCAGCAGTCTCGGACAGGGGTACACAGATACGCAGTATTTT CASSLGQGYTDTQYF
NA TRBJ2-7 TRBV28 NA 13 TGTGCCAGCAGTTTGGTCAGTTCCTACGAGCAGTACTTC CASSLVSSYEQYF
NA TRBJ2-1 TRBV27 TRBD1 13 TGTGCCAGCAGCCCTCTTCCGGGACAGGGCAAGTTCTTC CASSPLPGQGKFF
NA TRBJ1-3 TRBV29-1 NA 13 TGCAGCGTTGGGCGGGGGAATGGAAACACCATATATTTT CSVGRGNGNTIYF
NA TRBJ2-3 TRBV6-5 NA 15 TGTGCCAGCAGTTACTCGACACCGGGGACAGATACGCAGTATTTT CASSYSTPGTDTQYF
few TRBJ2-1 TRBV5-1 NA 14 TGCGCCAGCAGCTTCGGGCCCGGGAATTTGGAGCAGTTCTTC CASSFGPGNLEQFF
NA TRBJ2-1 TRBV4-3 NA 16 TGCGCCAGCAGCCAAGGCAGGAGCGGAAAATACAATGAGCAGTTCTTC CASSQGRSGKYNEQFF
NA TRBJ2-3 TRBV6-1 TRBD1 14 TGTGCCAGCAGCTCAGGGGGCTCCACAGATACGCAGTATTTT CASSSGGSTDTQYF
NA TRBJ1-3 TRBV30 TRBD1 18 TGTGCCTGGAGTGTATTTACTGCGGGACAGGGGGCACGAAACACCATATATTTT CAWSVFTAGQGARNTIYF
NA TRBJ2-6 TRBV10-3 NA 14 TGTGCCATCCCTGTATACTCTGGGGCCAACGTCCTGACTTTC CAIPVYSGANVLTF
NA TRBJ1-1 TRBV12-3/TRBV12-4 TRBD1 13 TGTGCCAGCAGAATCACAGGGGGCACTGAAGCTTTCTTT CASRITGGTEAFF
NA TRBJ1-2 TRBV2 NA 13 TGTGCCAGCAGTACCGACAAGAACTATGGCTACACCTTC CASSTDKNYGYTF
NA TRBJ1-1 TRBV7-9 TRBD1 19 TGTGCCAGCAGAGTCCACAGGGGGGGGGTGGGGCTAATGAACACTGAAGCTTTCTTT CASRVHRGGVGLMNTEAFF